This is a list of T cell receptor beta chains from one sample in a study of cytomegalovirus exposure and HLA in healthy donors. This table comes from immunoSEQ multiplex PCR, and its TCRdb copy is limited to in-frame clones, with some not included. The sample lists tens of thousands of clones; around three fifths were seen once. Material: PBMCs. The receptor set was obtained from a boy younger than 18 in good health and CMV-seropositive. Both conserved end residues are trimmed from each CDR3. Fields, in order: J gene, V gene, clone size, CDR3 protein. Not every row has a clone size; where given, it reads once, few, many or a size class.

J: TRBJ1-5
V: TRBV2
size: -
CDR3: ASSEGQGFNQPQH

J: TRBJ1-1
V: TRBV7-7
size: once
CDR3: ASSLDRDTEAF

J: TRBJ1-1
V: TRBV5-1
size: few
CDR3: ASSLVPGWNTEAF

J: TRBJ1-5
V: TRBV6-5
size: -
CDR3: ASRDRGLAQH

J: TRBJ2-7
V: TRBV7-9
size: -
CDR3: ASSLVGMSTEQY

J: TRBJ2-7
V: TRBV7-9
size: -
CDR3: ASSLARSYEQY

J: TRBJ1-6
V: TRBV5-1
size: -
CDR3: ASSFGSSYNSPLH

J: TRBJ1-3
V: TRBV19
size: -
CDR3: ASSIPGTGNTIY

J: TRBJ1-1
V: TRBV5-1
size: -
CDR3: ASSLGRENTEAF

J: TRBJ2-1
V: TRBV10-2
size: -
CDR3: ASSESGRTYNEQF

J: TRBJ1-1
V: TRBV6-1
size: -
CDR3: ASRAGSLNTEAF

J: TRBJ2-2
V: TRBV6-1
size: -
CDR3: ASSELETGELF

J: TRBJ1-2
V: TRBV14
size: few
CDR3: ASSQETGLYGYT

J: TRBJ1-5
V: TRBV7-8
size: -
CDR3: ASSLDRGGQPQH

J: TRBJ2-3
V: TRBV7-9
size: -
CDR3: ASSSKTSGRNQDTQY

J: TRBJ1-5
V: TRBV5-1
size: -
CDR3: ASSLGQGGEPQH

J: TRBJ1-2
V: TRBV4-1
size: -
CDR3: ASSHAFLDRGPPGYT

J: TRBJ2-1
V: TRBV27
size: -
CDR3: ASSIRGLYNEQF

J: TRBJ1-1
V: TRBV5-1
size: few
CDR3: ASSLAGGTRTEAF

J: TRBJ1-1
V: TRBV6-5
size: -
CDR3: ASSSRQAEAF

J: TRBJ1-4
V: TRBV6-1
size: -
CDR3: ASSDYIGEKLF

J: TRBJ1-1
V: TRBV18
size: -
CDR3: ASSPSWGSMNTEAF

J: TRBJ2-7
V: TRBV30
size: -
CDR3: AWSVLPGGYEQY

J: TRBJ2-7
V: TRBV18
size: -
CDR3: ASSERAGNYEQY

J: TRBJ2-5
V: TRBV18
size: once
CDR3: ASSPRRVGETQY

J: TRBJ2-7
V: TRBV5-1
size: -
CDR3: ASSYGGSGTFYEQY

J: TRBJ1-1
V: TRBV27
size: once
CDR3: ASSPGTGKSREAF

J: TRBJ1-4
V: TRBV27
size: -
CDR3: ASSPLGLTPTNEKLF

J: TRBJ1-2
V: TRBV30
size: -
CDR3: AWLPFASGRGGNGYT

J: TRBJ2-3
V: TRBV6-1
size: few
CDR3: ASSELAGGPDTQY

J: TRBJ1-2
V: TRBV30
size: -
CDR3: AWSQTGGSYGGYT

J: TRBJ2-7
V: TRBV7-9
size: -
CDR3: ASSFVGGYRTEFYEQY

J: TRBJ1-2
V: TRBV15
size: -
CDR3: ATSRRTGGRYGYP

J: TRBJ1-6
V: TRBV5-1
size: -
CDR3: ASRLSREDSPLH

J: TRBJ2-7
V: TRBV5-1
size: -
CDR3: ASSLERQGVGEQY

J: TRBJ2-5
V: TRBV9
size: -
CDR3: ASSVATPSGGIPLGETQY

J: TRBJ2-1
V: TRBV4-1
size: -
CDR3: ASSQESAGFSYGQF

J: TRBJ2-5
V: TRBV30
size: -
CDR3: AWSVALQETQY